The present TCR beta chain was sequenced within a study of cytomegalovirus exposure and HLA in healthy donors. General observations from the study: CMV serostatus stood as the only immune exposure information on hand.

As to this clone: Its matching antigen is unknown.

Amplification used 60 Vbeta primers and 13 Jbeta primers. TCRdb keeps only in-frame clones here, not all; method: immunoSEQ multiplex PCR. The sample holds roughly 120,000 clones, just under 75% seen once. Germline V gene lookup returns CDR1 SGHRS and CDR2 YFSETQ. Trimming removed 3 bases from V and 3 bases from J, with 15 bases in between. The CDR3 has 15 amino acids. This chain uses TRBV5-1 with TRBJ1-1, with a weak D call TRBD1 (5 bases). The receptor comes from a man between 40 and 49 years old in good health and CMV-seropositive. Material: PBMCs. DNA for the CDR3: TGCGCCAGCAGCTCGCGGGGCCCAGAAGACACTGAAGCTTTCTTT. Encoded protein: CASSSRGPEDTEAFF.